This T cell receptor (beta chain) appears in the sequencing data of a study of CD8+ T cells in alopecia areata. Findings and limits, study-wide: Researchers report lesional scalp, most notably alopecia totalis/universalis, outstripped normal scalp in clonality.

A note on this clone: What it binds is unknown.

Sequencing templates came from extracted RNA that was reverse transcribed into cDNA. The assay was immunoSEQ multiplex PCR, and TCRdb's table has in-frame clones only and misses some. The sample carries just over 150,000 clones, less than 65% recorded once. Trimming cost V 2 bases and J 1 base, with 5 bases left between them. The CDR3 has 13 residues. Germline V gives CDR1 SGDLS, CDR2 YYNGEE. The input for sequencing was CD8+ T cells sorted from blood, taken at week 0. This chain connects TRBV9 to TRBJ2-3; D remains unclear. This sequence originates from a human donor with alopecia areata. This CDR3 reads CASSVGGTDTQYF. The CDR3 coding sequence is TGTGCCAGCAGCGTGGGTGGCACAGATACGCAGTATTTT.